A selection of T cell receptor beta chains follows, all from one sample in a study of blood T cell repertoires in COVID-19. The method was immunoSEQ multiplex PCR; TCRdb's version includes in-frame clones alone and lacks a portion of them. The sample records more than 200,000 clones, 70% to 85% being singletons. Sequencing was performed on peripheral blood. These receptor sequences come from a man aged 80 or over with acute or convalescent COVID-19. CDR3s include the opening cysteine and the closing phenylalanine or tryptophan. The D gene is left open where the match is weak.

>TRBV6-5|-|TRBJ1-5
TGTGCCAGCATGAAGGCGGGGGCCAACAATCAGCCCCAGCATTTT
CASMKAGANNQPQHF
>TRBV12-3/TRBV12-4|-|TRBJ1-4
TGTGCCAGCAGTTCCTATACTAATGAAAAACTGTTTTTT
CASSSYTNEKLFF
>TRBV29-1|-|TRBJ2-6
TGCAGCGTTAAGGGGGCTGGGGCCAACGTCCTGACTTTC
CSVKGAGANVLTF
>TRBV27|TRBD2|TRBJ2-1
TGTGCCAGCAGTTTGCCCCGATTAGCGGGAGGGTTCCACAATGAGCAGTTCTTC
CASSLPRLAGGFHNEQFF
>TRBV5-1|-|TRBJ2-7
TGCGCCAGCAGCTTTTCCGGGGGTAGCTCCTACGAGCAGTACTTC
CASSFSGGSSYEQYF
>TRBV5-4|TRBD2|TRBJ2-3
TGTGCCAGCAGCGCGAAGACTAGCGGGAGTACAGATACGCAGTATTTT
CASSAKTSGSTDTQYF
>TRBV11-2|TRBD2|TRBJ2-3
TGTGCCAGCAGCCCCCGACTAGCGGGGGGGCTATATACGCAGTATTTT
CASSPRLAGGLYTQYF
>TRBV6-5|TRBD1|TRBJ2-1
TGTGCCAGCAGTTACGGAGGGACAGGCCACAATGAGCAGTTCTTC
CASSYGGTGHNEQFF
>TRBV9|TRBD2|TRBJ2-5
TGTGCCAGCAGCAAGCTAGCGGGTCTTCAAGAGACCCAGTACTTC
CASSKLAGLQETQYF
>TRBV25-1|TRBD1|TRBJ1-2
TGTGCCAGCAAGGGGGGACAGGGGGCATCTGGCTACACCTTC
CASKGGQGASGYTF
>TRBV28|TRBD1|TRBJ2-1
TGTGCCAGCAGCCTCGGACAGGGGGCACTGAATGAGCAGTTCTTC
CASSLGQGALNEQFF
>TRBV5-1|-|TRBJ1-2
TGCGCCAGCAGCACCGGGGGGAACTATGGCTACACCTTC
CASSTGGNYGYTF